This T cell receptor (beta chain) emerged from a study of T cell responses to AZD1222 COVID-19 vaccine. About the research overall: Some second doses came at about 4 weeks and others at about 12 weeks; these were pooled.

This CDR3 has 15 amino acids. V trimming: 5 bases; J trimming: 11 bases; junction bases outside the gene matches: 15. Germline CDR1 reads SGHTA; CDR2 reads FQGNSA. Study-wide findings and caveats: The repertoires were collected only after the peak T cell response. Spike regions recognized by vaccine-associated CD4 TCRs spanned the protein, led by 160-218 and 743-854.

Profiled with immunoSEQ multiplex PCR; TCRdb holds only in-frame clones, not every one. The sample contains 95,000 to 150,000 clones, roughly nine tenths of which appear only once. Comment on this clone: Its antigen remains unidentified.

The sample here was peripheral blood, taken on day 0 of AZD1222 vaccination. The V gene is TRBV7-2, the J gene TRBJ1-1, with 9 bases identical to TRBD1. This receptor was obtained from an adult in good health. The CDR3 spells CASSERPGTGFEAFF. In DNA, the CDR3 is TGTGCCAGCAGCGAGCGTCCCGGGACAGGGTTTGAGGCTTTCTTT.